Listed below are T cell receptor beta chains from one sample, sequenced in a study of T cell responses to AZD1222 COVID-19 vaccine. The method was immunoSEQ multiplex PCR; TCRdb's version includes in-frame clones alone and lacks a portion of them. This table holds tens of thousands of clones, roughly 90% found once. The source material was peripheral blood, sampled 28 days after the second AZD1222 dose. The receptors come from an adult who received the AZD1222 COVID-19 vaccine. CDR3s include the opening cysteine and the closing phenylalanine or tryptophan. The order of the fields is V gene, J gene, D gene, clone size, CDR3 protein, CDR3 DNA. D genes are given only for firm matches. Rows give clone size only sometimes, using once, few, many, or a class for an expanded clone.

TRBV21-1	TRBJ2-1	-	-	CASSLRTSGNTNEQFF	TGTGCCAGCAGCCTTCGGACTAGCGGGAATACGAATGAGCAGTTCTTC
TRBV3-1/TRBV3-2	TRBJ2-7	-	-	CASSQDWEYEQYF	TGTGCCAGCAGCCAAGATTGGGAGTACGAGCAGTACTTC
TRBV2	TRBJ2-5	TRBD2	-	CASSNGRAVETQYF	TGTGCCAGCTCTAACGGGAGGGCGGTAGAGACCCAGTACTTC
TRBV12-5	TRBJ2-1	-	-	CASGLGRDDEQFF	TGTGCTAGTGGTTTGGGCAGGGACGATGAGCAGTTCTTC
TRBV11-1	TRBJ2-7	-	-	CASSSSWDGDYEQYF	TGTGCCAGCAGCTCCTCCTGGGACGGAGATTACGAGCAGTACTTC
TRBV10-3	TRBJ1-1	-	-	CAIRGLDTEAFF	TGTGCCATCAGGGGACTAGACACTGAAGCTTTCTTT
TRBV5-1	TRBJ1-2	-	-	CASSLQHGNYGYTF	TGCGCCAGCAGCTTGCAACACGGCAACTATGGCTACACCTTC
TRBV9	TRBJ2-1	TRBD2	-	CASSYRLAGVYNEQFF	TGTGCCAGCAGCTATAGACTAGCGGGAGTGTACAATGAGCAGTTCTTC
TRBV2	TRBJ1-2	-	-	CASSEASGVFYTF	TGTGCCAGCAGTGAAGCGTCAGGGGTCTTTTACACCTTC
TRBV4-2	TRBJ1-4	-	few	CASSQKGRGTNEKLFF	TGTGCCAGCAGCCAAAAGGGCAGGGGAACTAATGAAAAACTGTTTTTT
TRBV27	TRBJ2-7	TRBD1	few	CASSFDRDLDEQYF	TGTGCCAGCAGTTTCGACAGGGATTTGGACGAGCAGTACTTC
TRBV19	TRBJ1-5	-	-	CASSKTGRLEAQHF	TGTGCCAGTAGTAAGACGGGGCGGCTTGAAGCCCAGCATTTT
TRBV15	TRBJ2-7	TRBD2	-	CATRGSGKSYEQYF	TGTGCCACCAGGGGAAGCGGGAAATCCTACGAGCAGTACTTC
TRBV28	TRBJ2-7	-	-	CASSPQAPNRVQYF	TGTGCCAGCAGTCCGCAGGCCCCGAATCGGGTGCAGTACTTC
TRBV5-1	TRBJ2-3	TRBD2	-	CASRGGLGTDTQYF	TGCGCCAGCCGGGGGGGGCTTGGCACAGATACGCAGTATTTT
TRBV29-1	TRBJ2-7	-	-	CSVEAVRPGGAYEQYF	TGCAGCGTTGAAGCAGTTCGCCCGGGGGGCGCCTACGAGCAGTACTTC
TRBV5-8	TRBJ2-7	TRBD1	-	CASSLVGFGTGIYEQYF	TGTGCCAGCAGCTTGGTTGGTTTCGGGACAGGGATTTACGAGCAGTACTTC
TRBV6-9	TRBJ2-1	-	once	CASSCYNEQFF	TGTGCCAGCAGTTGCTACAATGAGCAGTTCTTC
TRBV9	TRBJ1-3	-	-	CASSPLPAGGNTIYF	TGTGCCAGCAGCCCCCTCCCCGCGGGTGGAAACACCATATATTTT